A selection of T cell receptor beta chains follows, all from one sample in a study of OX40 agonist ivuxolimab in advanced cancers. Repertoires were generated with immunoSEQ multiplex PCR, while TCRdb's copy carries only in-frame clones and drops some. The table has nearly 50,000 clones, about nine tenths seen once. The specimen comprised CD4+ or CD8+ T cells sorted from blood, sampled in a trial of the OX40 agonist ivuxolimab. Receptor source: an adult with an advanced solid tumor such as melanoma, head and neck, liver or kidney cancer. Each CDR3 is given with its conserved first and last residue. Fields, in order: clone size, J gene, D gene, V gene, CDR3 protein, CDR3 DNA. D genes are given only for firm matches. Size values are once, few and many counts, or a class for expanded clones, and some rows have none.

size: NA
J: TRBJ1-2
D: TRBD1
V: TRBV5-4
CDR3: CASSHQDREYGYTF
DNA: TGTGCCAGCAGCCACCAGGACAGGGAATATGGCTACACCTTC

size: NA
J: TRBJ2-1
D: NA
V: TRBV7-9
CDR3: CASRAGTEQFF
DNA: TGTGCCAGCAGGGCGGGGACGGAGCAGTTCTTC

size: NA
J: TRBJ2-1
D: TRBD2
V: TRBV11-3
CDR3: CASSSNSRSGGADEQFF
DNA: TGTGCCAGCAGCTCCAACTCGCGGAGCGGGGGGGCCGACGAGCAGTTCTTC

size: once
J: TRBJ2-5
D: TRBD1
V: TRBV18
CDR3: CASSHQVDRGRETQYF
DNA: TGTGCCAGCTCACACCAAGTGGACAGGGGGCGAGAGACCCAGTACTTC

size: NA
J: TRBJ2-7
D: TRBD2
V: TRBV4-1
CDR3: CASSQDKAGSYEQYF
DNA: TGCGCCAGCAGCCAAGATAAAGCGGGATCCTACGAGCAGTACTTC

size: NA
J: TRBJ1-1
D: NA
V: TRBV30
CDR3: CAWSLRGNTEAFF
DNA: TGTGCCTGGAGTCTGCGGGGGAACACTGAAGCTTTCTTT

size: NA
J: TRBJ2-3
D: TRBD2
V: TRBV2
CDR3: CASSVLAGSTDTQYF
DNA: TGTGCCAGCAGTGTACTAGCGGGGTCCACAGATACGCAGTATTTT

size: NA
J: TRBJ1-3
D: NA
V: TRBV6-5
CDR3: CASSNGNTIYF
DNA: TGTGCCAGCAGTAATGGAAACACCATATATTTT

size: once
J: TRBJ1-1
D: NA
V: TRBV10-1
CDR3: CASRRGPGNTEAFF
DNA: TGCGCCAGCAGGCGGGGGCCCGGTAACACTGAAGCTTTCTTT

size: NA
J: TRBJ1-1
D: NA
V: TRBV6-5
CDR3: CASSYGLRYNTEAFF
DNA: TGTGCCAGCAGTTACGGTCTCAGGTATAACACTGAAGCTTTCTTT

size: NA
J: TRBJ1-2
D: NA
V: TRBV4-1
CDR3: CASSQVSRDGYGYTF
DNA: TGCGCCAGCAGCCAAGTTTCGAGGGATGGCTATGGCTACACCTTC

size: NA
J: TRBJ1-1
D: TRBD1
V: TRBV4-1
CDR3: CASSQIAGTGGTNTEAFF
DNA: TGCGCCAGCAGCCAGATAGCCGGGACAGGGGGCACGAACACTGAAGCTTTCTTT

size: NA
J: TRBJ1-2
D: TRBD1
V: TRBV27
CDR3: CASTKLQVGQDQDYTF
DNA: TGTGCCAGCACCAAACTGCAGGTGGGACAGGACCAGGACTACACCTTC

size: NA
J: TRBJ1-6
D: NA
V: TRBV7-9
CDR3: CASSLGRGESSYNSPLHF
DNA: TGTGCCAGCAGCTTAGGGAGGGGCGAGAGCTCCTATAATTCACCCCTCCACTTT

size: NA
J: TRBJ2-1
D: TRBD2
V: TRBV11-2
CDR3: CASSLGAGSSYNEQFF
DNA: TGTGCCAGCAGCTTAGGAGCGGGGAGCTCCTACAATGAGCAGTTCTTC

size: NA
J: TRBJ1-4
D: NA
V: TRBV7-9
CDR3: CASSLARGLSTNEKLFF
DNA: TGTGCCAGCAGCTTAGCTCGGGGATTATCAACTAATGAAAAACTGTTTTTT

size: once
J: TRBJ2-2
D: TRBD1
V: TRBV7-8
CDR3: CASSPRTGANTGELFF
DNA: TGTGCCAGCAGCCCAAGGACAGGCGCGAACACCGGGGAGCTGTTTTTT

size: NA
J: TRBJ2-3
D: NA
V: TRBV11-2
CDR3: CASSLWLDRTDTQYF
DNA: TGTGCCAGCAGCTTGTGGCTAGACCGCACAGATACGCAGTATTTT

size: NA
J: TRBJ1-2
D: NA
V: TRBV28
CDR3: CASSLFGGGYTF
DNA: TGTGCCAGCAGTTTGTTCGGGGGTGGCTACACCTTC

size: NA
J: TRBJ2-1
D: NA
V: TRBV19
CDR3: CASSISDRLFF
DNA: TGTGCCAGTAGTATTTCTGACAGGCTGTTCTTC

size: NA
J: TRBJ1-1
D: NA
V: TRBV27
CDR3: CASRLDSMNTEAFF
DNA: TGTGCCAGCAGACTGGACAGTATGAACACTGAAGCTTTCTTT

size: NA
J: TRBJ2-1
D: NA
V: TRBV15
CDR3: CATSRAGGQNEQFF
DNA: TGTGCCACCAGCAGAGCGGGGGGCCAGAATGAGCAGTTCTTC

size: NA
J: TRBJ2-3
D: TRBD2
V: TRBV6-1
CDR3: CASSAGTSGGYTDTQYF
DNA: TGTGCCAGCAGTGCCGGGACTAGCGGGGGGTACACAGATACGCAGTATTTT

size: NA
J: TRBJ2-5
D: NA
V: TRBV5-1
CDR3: CASSVLWTDSPQETQYF
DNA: TGCGCCAGCAGCGTCTTATGGACAGATAGTCCCCAAGAGACCCAGTACTTC

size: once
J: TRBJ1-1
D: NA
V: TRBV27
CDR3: CASSLSIVSAKAFF
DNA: TGTGCCAGCAGTTTATCGATCGTGAGTGCTAAAGCTTTCTTT

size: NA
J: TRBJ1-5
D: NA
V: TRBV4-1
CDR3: CASSPSSNQPQHF
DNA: TGCGCCAGCAGCCCCTCCTCCAATCAGCCCCAGCATTTT

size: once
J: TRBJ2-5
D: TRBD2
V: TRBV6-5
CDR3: CASSYGAGGPGKTQYF
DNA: TGTGCCAGCAGTTACGGAGCGGGGGGGCCGGGGAAGACCCAGTACTTC

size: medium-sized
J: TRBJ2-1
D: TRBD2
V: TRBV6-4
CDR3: CASSAGTSGGNEQFF
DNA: TGTGCCAGCAGTGCCGGGACTAGCGGGGGGAATGAGCAGTTCTTC

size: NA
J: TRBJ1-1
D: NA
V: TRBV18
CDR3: CASSPPSGADTEAFF
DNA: TGTGCCAGCTCACCACCGTCCGGGGCGGACACTGAAGCTTTCTTT

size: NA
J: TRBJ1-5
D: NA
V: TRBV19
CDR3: CASSSGQVSNQPQHF
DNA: TGTGCCAGTAGTTCAGGACAAGTTAGCAATCAGCCCCAGCATTTT

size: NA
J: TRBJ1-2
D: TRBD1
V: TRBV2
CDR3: CASSDRDRAYTGYTF
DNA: TGTGCCAGCAGTGACCGGGACAGGGCTTATACGGGCTACACCTTC

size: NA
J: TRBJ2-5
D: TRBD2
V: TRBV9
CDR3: CASSGEVAGAQETQYF
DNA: TGTGCCAGCAGTGGGGAGGTAGCGGGGGCCCAAGAGACCCAGTACTTC

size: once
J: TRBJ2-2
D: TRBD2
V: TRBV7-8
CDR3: CASRRTSGTGELFF
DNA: TGTGCCAGCAGACGGACTAGCGGGACCGGGGAGCTGTTTTTT

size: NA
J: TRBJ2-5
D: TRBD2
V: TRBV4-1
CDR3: CASSQETGGPYQETQYF
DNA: TGCGCCAGCAGCCAAGAAACGGGGGGACCATACCAAGAGACCCAGTACTTC

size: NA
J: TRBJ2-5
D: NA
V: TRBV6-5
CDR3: CASSYSGRGETQYF
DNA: TGTGCCAGCAGTTACTCGGGACGGGGCGAGACCCAGTACTTC

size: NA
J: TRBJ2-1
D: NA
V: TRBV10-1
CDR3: CASSESSRDFYNEQFF
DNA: TGCGCCAGCAGTGAGTCCTCACGGGATTTCTACAATGAGCAGTTCTTC

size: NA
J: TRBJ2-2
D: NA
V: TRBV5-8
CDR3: CASSLYDRGNTGELFF
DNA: TGTGCCAGCAGCTTGTATGACAGAGGGAACACCGGGGAGCTGTTTTTT

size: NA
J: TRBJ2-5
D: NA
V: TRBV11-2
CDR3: CASSLFGQDQETQYF
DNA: TGTGCCAGCAGCTTATTCGGGCAAGACCAAGAGACCCAGTACTTC

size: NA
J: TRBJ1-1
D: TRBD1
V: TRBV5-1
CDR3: CASSPTGEGTEAFF
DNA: TGCGCCAGCAGCCCTACAGGGGAAGGCACTGAAGCTTTCTTT

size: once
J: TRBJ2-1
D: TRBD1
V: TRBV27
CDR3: CASRSRQGSYNEQFF
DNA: TGTGCCAGCAGATCTAGACAGGGATCCTACAATGAGCAGTTCTTC

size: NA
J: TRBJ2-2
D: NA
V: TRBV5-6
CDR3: CASTIQGQNTGELFF
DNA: TGTGCCAGCACCATTCAGGGACAGAACACCGGGGAGCTGTTTTTT

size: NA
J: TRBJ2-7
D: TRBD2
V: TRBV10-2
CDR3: CASSKLAGGSYEQYF
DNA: TGCGCCAGCAGTAAACTAGCGGGGGGTTCATACGAGCAGTACTTC

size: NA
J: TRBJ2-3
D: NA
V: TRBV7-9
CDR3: CASSQNQDVDTQYF
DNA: TGTGCCAGCAGCCAAAATCAAGACGTAGATACGCAGTATTTT

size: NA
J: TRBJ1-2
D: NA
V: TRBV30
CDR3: CAWGSGVSNYGYTF
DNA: TGTGCCTGGGGAAGTGGGGTTTCGAACTATGGCTACACCTTC

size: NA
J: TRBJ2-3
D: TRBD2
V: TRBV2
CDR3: CASSEGLAGSGDTQYF
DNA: TGTGCCAGCAGTGAAGGCCTAGCGGGGTCAGGAGATACGCAGTATTTT

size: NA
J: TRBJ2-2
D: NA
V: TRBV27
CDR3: CASRQGTNTGELFF
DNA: TGTGCCAGCAGGCAGGGTACAAACACCGGGGAGCTGTTTTTT

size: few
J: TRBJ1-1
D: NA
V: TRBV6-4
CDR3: CASSVDRLPNSEAFF
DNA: TGTGCCAGCAGTGTTGACAGGTTACCGAACAGTGAAGCTTTCTTT

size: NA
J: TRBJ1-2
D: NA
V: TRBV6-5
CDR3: CASSGQTSNYGYTF
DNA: TGTGCCAGCAGCGGACAGACCTCTAACTATGGCTACACCTTC

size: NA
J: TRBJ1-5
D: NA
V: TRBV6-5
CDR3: CASSYSDDSNQPQHF
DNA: TGTGCCAGCAGTTACTCGGACGATAGCAATCAGCCCCAGCATTTT

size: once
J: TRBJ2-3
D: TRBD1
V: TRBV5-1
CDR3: CASSLAIRTGGRDTQYF
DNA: TGCGCCAGCAGCTTGGCAATTAGGACAGGGGGCAGAGATACGCAGTATTTT

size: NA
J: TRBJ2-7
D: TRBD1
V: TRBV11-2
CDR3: CASSQGQGYEQYF
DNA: TGTGCCAGCAGCCAAGGACAGGGCTACGAGCAGTACTTC

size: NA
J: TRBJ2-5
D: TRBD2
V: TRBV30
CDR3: CAWGVAGSYQETQYF
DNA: TGTGCCTGGGGGGTAGCGGGATCGTACCAAGAGACCCAGTACTTC

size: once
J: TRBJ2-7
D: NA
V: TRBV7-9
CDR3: CASSFPGPNYEQYF
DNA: TGTGCCAGCAGCTTCCCGGGACCCAACTACGAGCAGTACTTC

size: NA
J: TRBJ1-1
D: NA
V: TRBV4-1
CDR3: CASSQDRASYTEAFF
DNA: TGCGCCAGCAGCCAAGATCGTGCCAGCTACACTGAAGCTTTCTTT

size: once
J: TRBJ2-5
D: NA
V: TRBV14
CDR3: CASSFIRGQEETQYF
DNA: TGTGCCAGCAGCTTTATTAGGGGACAAGAAGAGACCCAGTACTTC

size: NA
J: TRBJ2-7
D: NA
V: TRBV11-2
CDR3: CASSTTSTGLAYEQYF
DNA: TGTGCCAGCAGCACGACGTCGACTGGCCTAGCGTACGAGCAGTACTTC

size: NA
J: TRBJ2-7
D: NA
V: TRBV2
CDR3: CASTRLSIEQYF
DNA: TGTGCCAGCACCCGTCTTAGTATCGAGCAGTACTTC

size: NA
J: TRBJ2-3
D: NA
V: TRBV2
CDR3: CARGGEFGTDTQYF
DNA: TGTGCCAGGGGGGGAGAATTCGGCACAGATACGCAGTATTTT

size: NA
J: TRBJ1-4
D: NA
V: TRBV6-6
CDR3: CASSYAGLREKLFF
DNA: TGTGCCAGCAGTTACGCGGGACTTCGGGAAAAACTGTTTTTT